This T cell receptor beta chain was captured by sequencing in a study of human T cells and chemical hapten exposure. Germline-derived CDR1 and CDR2 are DFQATT and SNEGSKA (reference sequence). There are 14 residues in the CDR3. V was shortened by 4 bases and J by 8 bases, with 18 bases between the two germline ends. MiXCR, run by TCRdb on the RACE reads, gives a single entry per CDR3 protein. The repertoire holds about 93,000 distinct CDR3 sequences, with about 9% as singletons. A few counts support this clonotype. The time point was: pre-sensitization, week 0. The treatment is: therapeutic diphenylcyclopropenone sensitization with weekly scalp DPC.

The rearrangement uses TRBV20-1 and TRBJ2-1; tentative D call: TRBD1 (5 bases). This specimen was whole blood, taken in connection with sensitization to the hapten diphenylcyclopropenone (DPC). The source of this sequence is a man between 35 and 55 years old with alopecia areata. Some clones in this sample may be carry-over from other donors' samples. The CDR3 protein is CSATGKGATDEQFF. Written as DNA, the CDR3 is TGCAGTGCTACTGGAAAAGGGGCAACCGATGAGCAGTTCTTC.